This note documents a single TCR beta chain sequence. Its antigen is not known. Negative isolation yielded the CD8+ and CD4+ T cells, while FACS enriched the TEMRA cells. V was pared by 8 bases and J by 4 bases, with 15 bases between. There are 12 residues in the CDR3. Germline CDR1 reads GTSNPN; CDR2 reads SVGIG (reference sequence). These data originate in a study of CD8 T cells in Susac syndrome. Whole-study findings and limits: The Susac syndrome CD4+ T cell repertoires displayed no clonal expansion.

Random hexamers were used to reverse transcribe an amount of about 0.5 to 1 ug RNA. The authors amplified TCR beta CDR3 across 54 Vbeta and 13 Jbeta using immunoSEQ multiplex PCR. TCRdb reanalysed the immunoSEQ multiplex PCR reads using MiXCR and keeps one entry per CDR3 protein. This sample has more than 200,000 distinct CDR3 sequences, with 94% found just once. The sequenced sample consisted of CD4+ T cells from PBMCs. This rearrangement joins TRBV30 to TRBJ2-7; D tentatively fits TRBD1 or TRBD2 (6 bases each). The sequence was collected from a human donor with Susac syndrome. The CDR3 bases are TGTGCCACGGGGGCGAGGGTATACGAGCAGTACTTC. Its translation is CATGARVYEQYF.